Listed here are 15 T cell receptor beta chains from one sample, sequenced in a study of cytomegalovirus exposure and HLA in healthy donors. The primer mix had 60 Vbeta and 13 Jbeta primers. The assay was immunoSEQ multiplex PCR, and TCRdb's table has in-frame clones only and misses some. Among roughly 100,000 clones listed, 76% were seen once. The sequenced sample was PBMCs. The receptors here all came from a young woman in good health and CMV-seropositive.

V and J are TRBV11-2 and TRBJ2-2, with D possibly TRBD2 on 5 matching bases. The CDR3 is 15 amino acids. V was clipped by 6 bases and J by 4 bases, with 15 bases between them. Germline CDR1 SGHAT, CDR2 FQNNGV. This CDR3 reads CASRTTAFGTGELFF. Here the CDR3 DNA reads TGTGCCAGCAGGACTACAGCTTTCGGCACCGGGGAGCTGTTTTTT.

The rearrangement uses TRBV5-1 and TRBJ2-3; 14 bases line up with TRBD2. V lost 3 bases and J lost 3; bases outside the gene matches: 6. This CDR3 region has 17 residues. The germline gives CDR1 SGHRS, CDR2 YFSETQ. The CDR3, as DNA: TGCGCCAGCAGCTCGGGACTAGCGGGGGTACTAACAGATACGCAGTATTTT. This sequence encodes CASSSGLAGVLTDTQYF.

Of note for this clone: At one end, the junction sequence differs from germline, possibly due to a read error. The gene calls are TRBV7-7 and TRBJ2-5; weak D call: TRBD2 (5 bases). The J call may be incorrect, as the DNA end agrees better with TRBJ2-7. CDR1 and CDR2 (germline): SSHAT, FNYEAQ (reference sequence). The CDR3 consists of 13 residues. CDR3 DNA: TGTGCTAGCAGCTTAGCCGGGGAGCACGAGCAGTACTTC. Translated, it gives CASSLAGEHEQYF.

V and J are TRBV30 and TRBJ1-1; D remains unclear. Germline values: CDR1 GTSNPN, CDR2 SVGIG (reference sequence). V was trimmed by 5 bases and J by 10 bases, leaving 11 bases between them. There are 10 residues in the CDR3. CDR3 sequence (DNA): TGTGCCTGGGCGGGCTCCCTAGCTTTCTTT. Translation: CAWAGSLAFF. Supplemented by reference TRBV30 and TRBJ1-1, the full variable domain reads SQTIHQWPATLVQPVGSPLSLECTVEGTSNPNLYWYRQAAGRGLQLLFYSVGIGQISSEVPQNLSASRPQDRQFILSSKKLLLSDSGFYLCAWAGSLAFFGQGTRLTVV.

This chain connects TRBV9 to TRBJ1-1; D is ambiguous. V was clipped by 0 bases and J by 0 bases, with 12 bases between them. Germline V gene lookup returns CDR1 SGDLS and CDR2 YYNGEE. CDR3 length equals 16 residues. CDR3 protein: CASSVGGWGVNTEAFF. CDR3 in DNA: TGTGCCAGCAGCGTAGGAGGGTGGGGAGTGAACACTGAAGCTTTCTTT.

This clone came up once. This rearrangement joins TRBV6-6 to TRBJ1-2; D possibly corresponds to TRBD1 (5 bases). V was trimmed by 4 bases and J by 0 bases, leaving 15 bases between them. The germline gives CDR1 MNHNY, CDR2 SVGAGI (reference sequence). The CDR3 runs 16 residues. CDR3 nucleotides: TGTGCCAGCAGTTTGTGGGGCAACTCTCCTAACTATGGCTACACCTTC. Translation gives CASSLWGNSPNYGYTF.

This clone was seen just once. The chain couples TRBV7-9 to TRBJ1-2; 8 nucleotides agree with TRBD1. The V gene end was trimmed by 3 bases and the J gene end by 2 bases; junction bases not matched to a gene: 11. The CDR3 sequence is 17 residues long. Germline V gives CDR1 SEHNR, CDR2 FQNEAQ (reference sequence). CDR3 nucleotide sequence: TGTGCCAGCAGCTTCAACCAGCTAACAGGGGGAAACTATGGCTACACCTTC. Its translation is CASSFNQLTGGNYGYTF.

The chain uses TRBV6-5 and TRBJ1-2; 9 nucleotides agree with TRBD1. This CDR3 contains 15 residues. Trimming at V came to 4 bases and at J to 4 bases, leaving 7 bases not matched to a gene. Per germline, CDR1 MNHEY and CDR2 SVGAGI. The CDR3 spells CASSSYRGLVYGYTF. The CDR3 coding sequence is TGTGCCAGCAGTTCCTACAGGGGGCTGGTCTATGGCTACACCTTC.

CDR3 in amino acids: CASGQGQGKNQPQHF. In DNA, the CDR3 is TGTGCCAGCGGCCAGGGACAGGGTAAAAATCAGCCCCAGCATTTT. This chain links TRBV27 with TRBJ1-5; the match to TRBD1 covers 9 bases. Looked up from germline, CDR1 is MNHEY and CDR2 is SMNVEV (reference sequence). This CDR3 is built from 15 residues. The junction had 9 bases not matched to a gene; V was cut back by 8 bases and J by 4 bases.

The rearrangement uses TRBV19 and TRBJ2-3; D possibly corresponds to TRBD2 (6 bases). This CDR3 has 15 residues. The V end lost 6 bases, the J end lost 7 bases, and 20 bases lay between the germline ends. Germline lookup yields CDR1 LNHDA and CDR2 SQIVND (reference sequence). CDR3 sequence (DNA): TGTGCCAGTAGGCGGGGACCCCCCGTGAAGAATACGCAGTATTTT. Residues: CASRRGPPVKNTQYF.

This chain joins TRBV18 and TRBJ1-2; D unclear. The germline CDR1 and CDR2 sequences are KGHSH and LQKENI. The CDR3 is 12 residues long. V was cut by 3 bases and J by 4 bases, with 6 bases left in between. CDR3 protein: CASSPPSYGYTF. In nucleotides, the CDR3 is TGTGCCAGCTCACCCCCCAGCTATGGCTACACCTTC.

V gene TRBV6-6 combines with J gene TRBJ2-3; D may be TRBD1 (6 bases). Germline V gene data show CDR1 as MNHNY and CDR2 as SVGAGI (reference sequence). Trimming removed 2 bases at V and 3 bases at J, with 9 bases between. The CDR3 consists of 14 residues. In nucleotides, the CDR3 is TGTGCCAGCAGTTACGGGGGCACAACAGATACGCAGTATTTT. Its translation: CASSYGGTTDTQYF.

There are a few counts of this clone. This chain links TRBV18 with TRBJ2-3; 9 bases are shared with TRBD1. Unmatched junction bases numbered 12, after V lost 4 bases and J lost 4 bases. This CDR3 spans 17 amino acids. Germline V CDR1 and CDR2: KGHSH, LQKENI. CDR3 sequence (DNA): TGTGCCAGCTCACAACTCCCCGGGACAGGGAAACCAGATACGCAGTATTTT. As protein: CASSQLPGTGKPDTQYF.

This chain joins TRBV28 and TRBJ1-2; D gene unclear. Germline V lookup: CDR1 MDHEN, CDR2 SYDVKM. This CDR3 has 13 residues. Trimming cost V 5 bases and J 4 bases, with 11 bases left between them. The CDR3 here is CASSLQVTYGYTF. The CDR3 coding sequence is TGTGCCAGCAGTCTCCAGGTTACCTATGGCTACACCTTC.

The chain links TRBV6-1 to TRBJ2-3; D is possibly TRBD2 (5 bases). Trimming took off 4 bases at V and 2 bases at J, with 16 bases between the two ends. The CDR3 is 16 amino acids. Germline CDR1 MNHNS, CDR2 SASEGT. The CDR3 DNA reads TGTGCCAGCAGTGTACTAGACACCCCATCCACAGATACGCAGTATTTT. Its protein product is CASSVLDTPSTDTQYF.